The entry below describes one T cell receptor (beta chain). Under the authors' procedure: Nucleated cell number was recorded as an estimate derived from reference gene primer amplification. Sequencing was performed with immunoSEQ multiplex PCR; in TCRdb, only in-frame clones are kept and a portion is missing. The V and J calls and clone size were taken over from that table, and D and trimming were inferred from the DNA. The sample lists a few hundred thousand clones, approximately 88% occurring once. The record originates from a study of blood T cell repertoires in COVID-19. Study-wide context: Collection of acute and convalescent COVID-19 samples took place in the United States, Italy and Spain. The analysed material was cDNA or gDNA that came from T cells, B-cell-depleted T cells, or PBMCs.

The CDR3 is 15 residues long. V was clipped by 3 bases and J by 6 bases, with 15 bases between them. Germline V lookup: CDR1 SGDLS, CDR2 YYNGEE. The clonotype comes from a man between 50 and 59 years old with acute or convalescent COVID-19. V gene TRBV9 combines with J gene TRBJ1-4, with D possibly TRBD1 on 5 matching bases. Sequences were obtained from peripheral blood. As DNA, the CDR3 is TGTGCCAGCAGCGGCAGGGATGGTCCGGATGAAAAACTGTTTTTT. Translated, it gives CASSGRDGPDEKLFF.